Sequencing of this T cell receptor beta chain was carried out in a study of blood T cell repertoires in COVID-19. Study context: Whether acute or convalescent, the COVID-19 samples came from the United States, Italy and Spain. PBMCs, B-cell-depleted T cells, or T cells were the source of the cDNA or gDNA that made up the material.

In the study's own analysis: Estimation of nucleated cell counts relied on the amplification of reference gene primers. Sequencing was performed with immunoSEQ multiplex PCR; in TCRdb, only in-frame clones are kept and a portion is missing. V and J calls and clone size come straight from that table; D and trimming were deduced from the DNA. The data hold fewer than 400,000 clones, with around 83% observed a single time. Unmatched junction bases numbered 1, after V lost 5 bases and J lost 4 bases. This CDR3 comprises 13 residues. The germline V gene encodes CDR1 LGHNT and CDR2 FRNRAP. The sequence derives from a man between 25 and 39 years old with active or convalescent COVID-19. The sequenced material came from peripheral blood. The V and J genes are TRBV12-5 and TRBJ1-3; 8 bases line up with TRBD1. The CDR3 region has the DNA TGTGCTAGTGGTCGGACAGGGGGAAACACCATATATTTT. Protein sequence: CASGRTGGNTIYF.